The rows below give T cell receptor beta chains drawn from one sample of a study of vaccination and CD4 T cells after COVID-19. Their specific antigens are unknown. Via MiXCR, TCRdb re-called the PCR reads, giving one row per CDR3 protein. Of thousands of distinct CDR3 sequences listed, 25% to 40% are singletons. The sequenced sample consisted of CD4+ T cells from blood, cultured in vitro. These receptor sequences come from a human donor in good health. Each CDR3 is given with its conserved first and last residue. A D gene is named only where the DNA matches it firmly. Size values are once, few and many counts, or a class for expanded clones, and some rows have none.

clone_size	d_call	v_call	j_call	cdr3_nt	cdr3_aa
.	.	TRBV5-1	TRBJ1-2	TGCGCCAGCAGCTTAAATGGGGAGGATGGCTACACCTTC	CASSLNGEDGYTF
.	.	TRBV4-1	TRBJ2-5	TGCGCCAGCAGCCAAGGGGGGGGGCTTGGACAAGAGACCCAGTACTTC	CASSQGGGLGQETQYF
.	.	TRBV29-1	TRBJ1-2	TGCAGCGTTGAAAGGGCCGCATCTGCTGGCTACACCTTC	CSVERAASAGYTF
few	TRBD1	TRBV2	TRBJ1-5	TGTGCCAGCACGGGGTTTAGGGACAGGGGGTCGGGACAGCCCCAGCATTTT	CASTGFRDRGSGQPQHF
.	.	TRBV7-3	TRBJ1-4	TGTGCCAGCAGCTTCGGACGAACTAATGAAAAACTGTTTTTT	CASSFGRTNEKLFF
few	.	TRBV20-1	TRBJ1-1	TGCAGTGCTAGGGGGGGATCCACTGAAGCTTTCTTT	CSARGGSTEAFF
.	.	TRBV6-1	TRBJ1-1	TGTGCCAGCTCGGGGAGAGAGGGTAAAAGGACTGAAGCTTTCTTT	CASSGREGKRTEAFF
.	TRBD1	TRBV2	TRBJ2-3	TGTGCCAGCAAATTAGAGGGGGCCGGAACAGATACGCAGTATTTT	CASKLEGAGTDTQYF
.	.	TRBV19	TRBJ1-6	TGTGCCAGTAGTAGGGGCTATAATTCACCCCTCCACTTT	CASSRGYNSPLHF
medium-sized	.	TRBV10-3	TRBJ1-5	TGTGCCATCACTGGGGGGCTGAATCAGCCCCAGCATTTT	CAITGGLNQPQHF
few	.	TRBV7-8	TRBJ1-5	TGTGCCAGCAGCTATAACAGGGAAAATCAGCCCCAGCATTTT	CASSYNRENQPQHF
.	.	TRBV5-1	TRBJ1-2	TGCGCCAGCAGCTTGGGTCAGGGTGGCTATGGCTACACCTTC	CASSLGQGGYGYTF
.	TRBD1	TRBV20-1	TRBJ1-5	TGCAGTGCTAGAGAGGACAGGAATAATCAGCCCCAGCATTTT	CSAREDRNNQPQHF
.	TRBD1	TRBV9	TRBJ1-1	TGTGCCAGCAGCGTAACCGGGACAGGGACTGAAGCTTTCTTT	CASSVTGTGTEAFF
.	.	TRBV7-9	TRBJ1-2	TGTGCCAGCACCGACTCAATAGGACAGATAAACTATGGCTACACCTTC	CASTDSIGQINYGYTF
.	TRBD1	TRBV10-1	TRBJ2-1	TGCGCCAGCAGTGATGGACAGGGGGTTTACAATGAGCAGTTCTTC	CASSDGQGVYNEQFF
.	.	TRBV2	TRBJ2-1	TGTGCCAGCAGTGGGGGAGGCGGGTACAATGAGCAGTTCTTC	CASSGGGGYNEQFF
few	.	TRBV6-1	TRBJ1-6	TGTGCCAGCAGTGGATCTATAGGGGGGAATTCACCCCTCCACTTT	CASSGSIGGNSPLHF
.	TRBD1	TRBV7-8	TRBJ1-2	TGTGCCAGCAGCTTAGAAAGACAGGGGCTAGCAGCTAACTATGGCTACACCTTC	CASSLERQGLAANYGYTF
few	.	TRBV30	TRBJ1-2	TGTGCCTGGAGGGATACAGGCAACTATGGCTACACCTTC	CAWRDTGNYGYTF
.	.	TRBV6-1	TRBJ1-2	TGTGCCAGCAGCGACATTACCTATGGCTACACCTTC	CASSDITYGYTF
few	.	TRBV19	TRBJ1-6	TGTGCCAGTACTGAGGACAGCCGCGGGAGTTCACCCCTCCACTTT	CASTEDSRGSSPLHF
.	.	TRBV2	TRBJ2-5	TGTGCCAGCAGAATTACAGGTCCCCAGTACTTC	CASRITGPQYF
.	TRBD1	TRBV19	TRBJ1-6	TGTGCCAGTAGTGGAAGACAGGGGTTTGGATCACCCCTCCACTTT	CASSGRQGFGSPLHF
.	.	TRBV6-1	TRBJ1-1	TGTGCCAGCAGACCCTCGAGCGCGAACACTGAAGCTTTCTTT	CASRPSSANTEAFF
.	.	TRBV7-3	TRBJ2-5	TGTGCCAGCAGCTACACAGACCTGTCGACCCAGTACTTC	CASSYTDLSTQYF
medium-sized	.	TRBV12-5	TRBJ1-1	TGTGCTAGTGGCGTTCCGACGAGTTTTAACACTGAAGCTTTCTTT	CASGVPTSFNTEAFF
few	.	TRBV6-2/TRBV6-3	TRBJ2-7	TGTGCCAGCAGTTACCCGGACTTTACCTACGAGCAGTACTTC	CASSYPDFTYEQYF
.	.	TRBV6-1	TRBJ2-7	TGTGCCAGCAGTCCCCCAGAGGGGGACGAGCAGTACTTC	CASSPPEGDEQYF
few	TRBD1	TRBV19	TRBJ1-5	TGTGCCAGTAGTATGACAGGGATTAATCAGCCCCAGCATTTT	CASSMTGINQPQHF
.	TRBD1	TRBV19	TRBJ1-2	TGTGCCAGTAGTATTCCGGGACAGGGAATCTTCTTCTATGGCTACACCTTC	CASSIPGQGIFFYGYTF
few	TRBD1	TRBV12-3/TRBV12-4	TRBJ1-5	TGTGCCAGCACGACAGGGCTCATGCAGCCCCAGCATTTT	CASTTGLMQPQHF
.	TRBD2	TRBV7-8	TRBJ2-2	TGTGCCAGCAGCTATTCGGGGGGGAGGACCGGGGAGCTGTTTTTT	CASSYSGGRTGELFF
few	.	TRBV9	TRBJ1-1	TGTGCCAGCAGCGCCCCACAGGGGAACACTGAAGCTTTCTTT	CASSAPQGNTEAFF
few	.	TRBV7-3	TRBJ2-3	TGTGCCAGCAGCTTATGGACAGGGAGGGGCACAGATACGCAGTATTTT	CASSLWTGRGTDTQYF
medium-sized	TRBD1	TRBV2	TRBJ1-6	TGTGCCAGCAGATCGTCCGGGACAGGGCGTAATTCACCCCTCCACTTT	CASRSSGTGRNSPLHF
few	.	TRBV30	TRBJ2-7	TGTGCCTGGATGGTGGACAGAGCCTACGAGCAGTACTTC	CAWMVDRAYEQYF
.	.	TRBV4-2	TRBJ2-1	TGTGCCAGCAGCCAGATCGGGGGTTCCTACAATGAGCAGTTCTTC	CASSQIGGSYNEQFF
.	.	TRBV4-2	TRBJ2-2	TGTGCCAGCAGCCAAGATCGGGGGCAGGGGAACACCGGGGAGCTGTTTTTT	CASSQDRGQGNTGELFF
few	.	TRBV7-9	TRBJ1-3	TGTGCCAGCAGCCCGCGGACAGCGGAAAACACCATATATTTT	CASSPRTAENTIYF
few	.	TRBV11-2	TRBJ1-1	TGTGCCAGCAGCTTAGTGCACAGGGATACTGAAGCTTTCTTT	CASSLVHRDTEAFF